This T cell receptor (beta chain) was observed in a study of early T cells in non-severe SARS-CoV-2 infection (dated by TCRdb to about 2021). Some background on the complete study: Because TCR sequencing relied on bulk RNA taken from unsorted whole blood, pairing of alpha and beta chains was not possible.

This clonotype was detected ten times or more. It lacks a known antigen. No much larger clonotype is one base removed from it; base qualities were not supplied. CDR3 length: 14 amino acids, cysteine to phenylalanine. Left in the record is the CDR3 DNA by itself, 42 bases read in frame from the first base. Looking up the germline V gene (reference sequence) yields CDR1 DFQATT and CDR2 SNEGSKA. Ends trimmed: V by 5 bases, J by 4 bases; bases unmatched to a gene: 9. Beyond this particular receptor, the publication reports: VDJdb matching was skewed toward anti-spike CD8 responses, so virus-specific expansions were likely underestimated and private and CD4 specificities were missed.

Receptors were amplified or captured by 5' RACE. The sample was run on a NextSeq 500. Unique molecular identifiers were attached to individual cDNA molecules in the TCR library protocol so that sequencing error and PCR bias could be corrected. Both TCR alpha and beta chains were sequenced, and tight co-correlation was observed between alpha and beta sequence abundances in each sample. In the paper's pipeline: Decombinator V4 was used to annotate the V gene, J gene and CDR3 of the TCR sequences. Expanded TCRs were defined as changing significantly between any two time points under a Poisson model with p below 0.0001. TCR abundances were normalised to the total number of TCRs sequenced per sample and expressed as counts per million. TRAV1-2 paired with TRAJ12, TRAJ20 or TRAJ33 defined MAIT TCRs, while TRAV10 paired with TRAJ18 defined iNKT TCRs. VDJdb, accessed 1 November 2021, was searched for CMV, EBV and SARS-CoV-2 annotated TCRs, with TCRs annotated for multiple antigens excluded. TCRdb reanalyzed the raw reads on its own, using fastp at Q25 for trimming and MiXCR for clone calling, and kept in-frame beta chains. Rows with one shared CDR3 protein collapse into an entry with the most common genes and DNA. The V and J calls were not made by the authors but by TCRdb's processing. A total of tens of thousands of distinct CDR3 sequences appear in this sample, 6.2% of them only once. 3.5% to 4% of the sample comes from the top ten.

Set within a cohort of healthcare workers in London, UK, this nested case-control study involved weekly PCR testing of nasopharyngeal swabs along with blood sampling. Healthcare workers were enrolled in the week of the UK lockdown, from 23 to 31 March 2020, and were followed every week for up to about 16 weeks. This TCR came from an adult who was a healthcare worker with PCR-confirmed SARS-CoV-2 infection or an uninfected control (not recorded which). The sequencing sample was made of whole blood. The chain employs TRBV20-1 and TRBJ2-5; 8 junctional bases match TRBD2. The CDR3 amino acid sequence is: CSASPRSGGETQYF. The DNA sequence reads TGCAGTGCTTCCCCTCGGAGCGGGGGAGAGACCCAGTACTTC.